The 14 T cell receptor beta chains reported below all come from one sample, sequenced in a study of post-analysis software for immune sequencing data (dated by TCRdb to about 2015). Beyond this particular receptor, the publication reports: Patients showed significantly higher frequencies than controls for a handful of TRBV segments, among them TRBV5-6, TRBV5-1 and TRBV20-1.

The receptor library was made with PCR. The run used an Illumina HiSeq 2500. To reduce PCR and sequencing biases, unique molecular identifiers were incorporated into the TCR beta cDNA libraries. TCRdb redid the processing of the public reads, applying fastp at Q25 and MiXCR, and retained in-frame beta chains. Each CDR3 protein gets just one entry, which takes the most common genes and DNA from the rows behind it. Here the sample has about 430,000 distinct CDR3 sequences; more than 30% occur a single time. The ten largest clones add up to approximately 7.6% of the sample. No antigens are known for them. The sequencing sample was made of blood. These receptors were taken from a girl aged 2-15 years with multiple sclerosis.

The chain uses TRBV10-3 and TRBJ2-1; 13 bases agree with TRBD2. The V gene end was trimmed by 6 bases and the J gene end by 8 bases; junction bases not matched to a gene: 7. This CDR3 spans 15 amino acids. Germline V gene sequence: CDR1 ENHRY, CDR2 SYGVKD. CDR3: CAIRSTSGRWDEQFF. The CDR3 bases are TGTGCCATCAGGTCGACTAGCGGGAGGTGGGATGAGCAGTTCTTC.

The chain uses TRBV20-1 and TRBJ2-1; perhaps TRBD2 as D (6 bases). Trimming left V 1 base short and J 5 bases short, with 21 bases between. The germline V gene encodes CDR1 DFQATT and CDR2 SNEGSKA (reference sequence). The CDR3 has 17 amino acids. The CDR3 nucleotides read TGCAGTGCTAGAGTCGGTGGAGGAACTAGCTGGCACAATGAGCAGTTCTTC. It codes for CSARVGGGTSWHNEQFF.

V and J are TRBV6-2 or TRBV6-3 and TRBJ2-1; D unresolved. Germline V gives CDR1 MNHEY, CDR2 SVGEGT. V was pared by 6 bases and J by 2 bases, with 5 bases between. The CDR3 length is 12 residues. The CDR3 DNA is TGTGCCAGCAGCATCCCCTACAATGAGCAGTTCTTC. Translated, it gives CASSIPYNEQFF.

J is TRBJ2-7 and V is TRBV5-1, with D uncertain. V lost 2 bases to trimming and J lost 2 bases, with 17 bases between them. The germline V gene has CDR1 SGHRS and CDR2 YFSETQ. This CDR3 contains 16 residues. CDR3 nucleotide sequence: TGCGCCAGCAGCTTTTCGTCAGCCAAGGGTGCCTACGAGCAGTACTTC. It is translated as CASSFSSAKGAYEQYF.

This clonotype appeared a few times. V usage is TRBV6-1 and J usage is TRBJ2-5; 9 bases align to TRBD1. Per germline, CDR1 MNHNS and CDR2 SASEGT. The CDR3 runs 15 residues. The V gene end was trimmed by 2 bases and the J gene end by 4 bases; junction bases not matched to a gene: 5. The CDR3 bases are TGTGCCAGCAGTGAACTACAGGGGGCTGGAGAGACCCAGTACTTC. Amino acid sequence: CASSELQGAGETQYF.

This clonotype turned up a few times. V gene TRBV27 combines with J gene TRBJ2-1, with D uncertain. Looked up from germline, CDR1 is MNHEY and CDR2 is SMNVEV (reference sequence). The CDR3 extends over 14 amino acids. V was clipped by 7 bases and J by 5 bases, with 15 bases between them. The DNA of the CDR3 is TGTGCCAGCACCTGGACCGGAGCGCACAATGAGCAGTTCTTC. Encoded protein: CASTWTGAHNEQFF.

About this clonotype: It is unclear where the CDR3 begins or ends on the DNA, so no DNA is shown, and the CDR3 is as TCRdb lists it. The gene calls are TRBV12-5 and TRBJ2-1; the table gives TRBD2 as D, unverified against the DNA. The CDR3 is 16 amino acids long, termini counted. Looked up from germline, CDR1 is LGHNT and CDR2 is FRNRAP. The CDR3 sequence: CASGSAPGLAMGEQFF.

This clonotype was counted at least ten times. This rearrangement joins TRBV7-2 to TRBJ2-3; D may be TRBD2 (6 bases). Germline V lookup: CDR1 SGHTA, CDR2 FQGNSA. Between the trimmed V and J ends, which lost 1 base and 2 bases, there was a span of 7 bases. The CDR3 covers 14 residues. CDR3 region: CASSLGLVTDTQYF. The CDR3 bases are TGTGCCAGCAGCTTAGGACTAGTCACAGATACGCAGTATTTT. The full variable domain, its missing parts supplied by reference TRBV7-2 and TRBJ2-3, is GAGVSQSPSNKVTEKGKDVELRCDPISGHTALYWYRQSLGQGLEFLIYFQGNSAPDKSGLPSDRFSAERTGGSVSTLTIQRTQQEDSAVYLCASSLGLVTDTQYFGPGTRLTVL.

This chain connects TRBV12-3 or TRBV12-4 to TRBJ2-1; a weak D match, TRBD2 (6 bases). Trimming left V 1 base short and J 0 bases short, with 13 bases between. This CDR3 spans 17 amino acids. The CDR3 DNA sequence: TGTGCCAGCAGTTTAGAGGCGCGGGGAAGCTCCTACAATGAGCAGTTCTTC. Amino acids: CASSLEARGSSYNEQFF.

Points on this clonotype: A junction end diverges from the germline sequence, so it may reflect a read error. The V and J genes are TRBV12-3 or TRBV12-4 and TRBJ2-3; D remains unclear. The CDR3 spans 14 residues. In DNA form, the CDR3 reads TGTGCCGGCAGTTTAGGGTACAACACAGATACGCAGTATTTT. Amino acids: CAGSLGYNTDTQYF.

The J gene is TRBJ2-1, the V gene TRBV9; D gene ambiguous. The germline V and J ends were trimmed by 1 base and 8 bases, with 16 bases remaining between them. This CDR3 has 15 amino acids. CDR1 and CDR2 from the germline V gene are SGDLS and YYNGEE. The CDR3 is CASSVRPRPIDEQFF. The DNA of the CDR3 is TGTGCCAGCAGCGTACGCCCACGGCCTATAGATGAGCAGTTCTTC.

This clonotype has more than one count but fewer than ten. The chain uses TRBV6-5 and TRBJ2-1; no firm D call. This CDR3 is 15 amino acids long. V shed 6 bases and J shed 2 bases, with 14 bases lying between them. Germline V gene data show CDR1 as MNHEY and CDR2 as SVGAGI. CDR3 nucleotides: TGTGCCAGCAGCCCCGACACAAGTGCCTACAATGAGCAGTTCTTC. This sequence encodes CASSPDTSAYNEQFF.

V and J are TRBV5-1 and TRBJ2-1; TRBD2 aligns across 7 bases. CDR1 and CDR2 (germline): SGHRS, YFSETQ. The CDR3 is 17 residues long. V dropped 0 bases and J dropped 1; count of bases not matched to a gene: 7. The CDR3 sequence is CASSLALGEGSYNEQFF. In DNA, the CDR3 is TGCGCCAGCAGCTTGGCCTTGGGGGAGGGGTCCTACAATGAGCAGTTCTTC.

This clonotype was observed a handful of times. The chain joins TRBV7-9 to TRBJ1-4, with 7 bases matching TRBD1. V shed 7 bases, J shed 5 bases, and the junction held 4 bases outside the gene matches. Looked up from germline, CDR1 is SEHNR and CDR2 is FQNEAQ (reference sequence). The CDR3 contains 13 residues. The DNA for the CDR3 is TGTGCCAGCAACCGGGACAGCAATGAAAAACTGTTTTTT. Its translation is CASNRDSNEKLFF.